This TCR beta chain was recovered during a study of patients and donors after allogeneic stem cell transplantation. TCRdb called the RT-PCR reads again in MiXCR, with one record for every CDR3 protein. The table includes about 200,000 distinct CDR3 sequences, roughly two fifths detected once. The source is a human donor who was either an allogeneic HSCT recipient or a stem cell or donor lymphocyte infusion donor (not recorded which). It is not recorded whose cells these are; they may come from a transplant donor. Sequencing was performed on blood, either unsorted or a sorted T cell fraction (not recorded which).

The CDR3 bases are TGCGCCAGCAGCCCAGAGGGGGGGAGCTCCTATAATTCACCCCTCCACTTT. Amino acid sequence: CASSPEGGSSYNSPLHF. The chain is built from TRBV4-1 and TRBJ1-6; TRBD1 is a possible D gene (6 bases). V gave up 4 bases and J gave up 0 bases, with 13 bases separating them. Looked up from germline, CDR1 is MGHRA and CDR2 is YSYEKL. The CDR3 is 17 amino acids.